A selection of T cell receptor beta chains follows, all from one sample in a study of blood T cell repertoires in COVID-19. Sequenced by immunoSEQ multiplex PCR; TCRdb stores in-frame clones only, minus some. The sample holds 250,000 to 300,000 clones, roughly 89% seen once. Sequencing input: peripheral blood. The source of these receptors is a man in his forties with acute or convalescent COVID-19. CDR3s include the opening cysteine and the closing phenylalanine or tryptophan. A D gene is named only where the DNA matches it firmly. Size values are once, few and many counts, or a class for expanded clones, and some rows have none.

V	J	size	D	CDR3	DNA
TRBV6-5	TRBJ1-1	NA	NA	CASSYSAGSLGTEAFF	TGTGCCAGCAGTTACTCGGCAGGGTCCCTGGGCACTGAAGCTTTCTTT
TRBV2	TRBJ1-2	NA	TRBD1	CASSPGQGPSYGYTF	TGTGCCAGCAGCCCGGGACAGGGGCCTTCTTATGGCTACACCTTC
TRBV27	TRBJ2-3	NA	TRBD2	CASSLPSGGADTQYF	TGTGCCAGCAGTTTGCCTAGCGGGGGGGCAGATACGCAGTATTTT
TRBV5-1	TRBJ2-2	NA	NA	CASSVQLDTGELFF	TGCGCCAGCAGCGTCCAGTTGGACACCGGGGAGCTGTTTTTT
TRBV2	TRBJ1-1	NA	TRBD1	CASTMGQGSGFTEAFF	TGTGCCAGCACCATGGGACAGGGAAGCGGGTTTACTGAAGCTTTCTTT
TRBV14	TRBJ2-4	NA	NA	CASSPTLGDIQYF	TGTGCCAGCAGCCCCACTTTAGGGGACATTCAGTACTTC
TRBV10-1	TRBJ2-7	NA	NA	CASRHRDSPYEQYF	TGCGCCAGCAGGCACCGGGACTCCCCCTACGAGCAGTACTTC
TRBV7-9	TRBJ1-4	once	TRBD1	CASSLMRTGTGSRNEKLFF	TGTGCCAGCAGCTTAATGCGTACCGGGACAGGGTCAAGGAATGAAAAACTGTTTTTT
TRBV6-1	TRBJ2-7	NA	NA	CASSETPGLEQCF	TGTGCCAGCAGTGAAACCCCAGGGCTTGAGCAGTGCTTC
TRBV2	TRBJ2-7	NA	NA	CASSDEGVSYEQYF	TGTGCCAGCAGTGATGAGGGGGTCTCCTACGAGCAGTACTTC
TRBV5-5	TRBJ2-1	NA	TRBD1	CASSPRRPGTGERNEQFF	TGTGCCAGCAGCCCGCGTAGACCCGGGACAGGGGAACGCAATGAGCAGTTCTTC
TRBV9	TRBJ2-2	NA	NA	CASSGGGTMNTGELFF	TGTGCCAGCAGCGGAGGGGGGACTATGAACACCGGGGAGCTGTTTTTT
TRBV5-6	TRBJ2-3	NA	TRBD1	CASSFLDRDRTDTQYF	TGTGCCAGCAGCTTTCTAGACAGGGACCGCACAGATACGCAGTATTTT
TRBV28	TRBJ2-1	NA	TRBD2	CATLAGNNEQFF	TGTGCCACCCTAGCGGGGAACAATGAGCAGTTCTTC
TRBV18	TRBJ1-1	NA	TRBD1	CASSNSQGASLGGNTEAFF	TGTGCCAGCTCAAACTCTCAGGGGGCCTCTCTCGGGGGGAACACTGAAGCTTTCTTT
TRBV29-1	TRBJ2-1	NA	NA	CSVEDRGAVYNEQFF	TGCAGCGTTGAAGATCGGGGGGCCGTATACAATGAGCAGTTCTTC
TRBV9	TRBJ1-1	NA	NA	CASSAGGGPRAEAFF	TGTGCCAGCAGCGCGGGAGGGGGACCTAGGGCTGAAGCTTTCTTT
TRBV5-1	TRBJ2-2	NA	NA	CASSLALRTNTGELFF	TGCGCCAGCAGCTTGGCATTGAGAACGAACACCGGGGAGCTGTTTTTT
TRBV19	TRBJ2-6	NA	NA	CASRQGASGANVLTF	TGTGCCAGTAGACAGGGCGCTTCTGGGGCCAACGTCCTGACTTTC
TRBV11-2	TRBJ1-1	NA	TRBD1	CASSFRQGQRGNTEAFF	TGTGCCAGCAGCTTCCGACAGGGTCAAAGGGGTAATACTGAAGCTTTCTTT
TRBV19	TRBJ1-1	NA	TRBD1	CASSTSTGGNTEAFF	TGTGCCAGTAGTACTTCGACAGGGGGGAACACTGAAGCTTTCTTT
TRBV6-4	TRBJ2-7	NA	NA	CASSDSMVGAYEQYF	TGTGCCAGCAGTGACTCGATGGTAGGGGCCTACGAGCAGTACTTC
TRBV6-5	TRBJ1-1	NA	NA	CASSPGGATNTEAFF	TGTGCCAGCAGCCCCGGGGGGGCGACGAACACTGAAGCTTTCTTT
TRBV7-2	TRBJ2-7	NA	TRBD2	CASSLGPLAGGQGEQYF	TGTGCCAGCAGCTTAGGTCCTTTAGCGGGGGGGCAGGGCGAGCAGTACTTC
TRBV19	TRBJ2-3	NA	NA	CASRLLASTDTQYF	TGTGCCAGTAGGTTACTTGCTAGCACAGATACGCAGTATTTT
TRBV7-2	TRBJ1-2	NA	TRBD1	CASSSGQGYGYTF	TGTGCCAGCAGCTCGGGACAGGGGTATGGCTACACCTTC
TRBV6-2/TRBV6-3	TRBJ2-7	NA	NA	CASSSGGASSYEQYF	TGTGCCAGCAGCTCCGGAGGGGCTTCCTCCTACGAGCAGTACTTC
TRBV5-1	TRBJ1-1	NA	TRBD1	CASSTSQGAGNTEAFF	TGCGCCAGCAGCACCTCACAGGGGGCGGGGAACACTGAAGCTTTCTTT
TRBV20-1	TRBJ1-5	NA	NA	CSASWQADQPQHF	TGCAGTGCTAGTTGGCAGGCAGATCAGCCCCAGCATTTT
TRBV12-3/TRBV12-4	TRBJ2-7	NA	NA	CASSFSKPGEQYF	TGTGCCAGCAGTTTCAGCAAACCGGGGGAGCAGTACTTC
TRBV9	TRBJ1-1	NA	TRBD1	CASSPWTGGATEAFF	TGTGCCAGCAGCCCATGGACAGGGGGAGCAACTGAAGCTTTCTTT
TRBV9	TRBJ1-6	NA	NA	CASSVGGFDSPLHF	TGTGCCAGCAGCGTAGGAGGCTTTGATTCACCCCTCCACTTT
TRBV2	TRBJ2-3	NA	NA	CASSVIPTGPSLLTDTQYF	TGTGCCAGCAGCGTTATCCCCACAGGGCCCAGTCTACTCACAGATACGCAGTATTTT
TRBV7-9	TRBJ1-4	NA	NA	CASSLAGGEKLFF	TGTGCCAGCAGCTTAGCTGGAGGTGAAAAACTGTTTTTT
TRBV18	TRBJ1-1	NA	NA	CASSPMRSGDAFF	TGTGCCAGCTCACCAATGAGGTCGGGGGACGCTTTCTTT
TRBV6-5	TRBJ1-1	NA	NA	CASSLQGMAFF	TGTGCCAGCAGTTTACAGGGAATGGCTTTCTTT
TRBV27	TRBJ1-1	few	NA	CASRPFTPMNTEAFF	TGTGCCAGCAGACCCTTCACTCCAATGAACACTGAAGCTTTCTTT
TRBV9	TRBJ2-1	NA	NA	CASSPRGAGPLYNEQFF	TGTGCCAGCAGCCCTCGAGGTGCTGGTCCCCTTTACAATGAGCAGTTCTTC
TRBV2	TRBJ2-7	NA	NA	CASSEQGKAYEQYF	TGTGCCAGCAGTGAACAGGGGAAAGCCTACGAGCAGTACTTC
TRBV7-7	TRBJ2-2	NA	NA	CASSPAEFYTGELFF	TGTGCCAGCAGCCCTGCTGAGTTCTACACCGGGGAGCTGTTTTTT
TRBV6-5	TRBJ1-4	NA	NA	CASRGSEKLFF	TGTGCCAGCAGGGGCAGTGAAAAACTGTTTTTT
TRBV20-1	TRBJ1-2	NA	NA	CSASGDLVNYGYTF	TGCAGTGCTAGTGGCGATTTGGTAAACTATGGCTACACCTTC
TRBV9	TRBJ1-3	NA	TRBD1	CASSPQSDRVGNTIYF	TGTGCCAGCAGCCCGCAATCCGACAGGGTTGGAAACACCATATATTTT
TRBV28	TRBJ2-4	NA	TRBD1	CASSDIGTGLAKNIQYF	TGTGCCAGCAGTGACATTGGGACAGGACTAGCCAAAAACATTCAGTACTTC
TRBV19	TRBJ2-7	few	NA	CASSTEVSYEQYF	TGTGCCAGTAGTACGGAGGTCTCCTACGAGCAGTACTTC
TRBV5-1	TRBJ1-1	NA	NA	CASSLATGRLNTEAFF	TGCGCCAGCAGCTTGGCGACAGGCCGGCTTAACACTGAAGCTTTCTTT
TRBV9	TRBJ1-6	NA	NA	CASSPAKGGIWTYNSPLHF	TGTGCCAGCAGCCCAGCCAAGGGAGGGATTTGGACCTATAATTCACCCCTCCACTTT